The rows below give T cell receptor beta chains drawn from one sample of a study of blood T cell repertoires in COVID-19. The table came from immunoSEQ multiplex PCR; TCRdb's copy has only in-frame clones and leaves some out. The data hold 250,000 to 350,000 clones, with about nine tenths observed a single time. The sample taken for sequencing was peripheral blood. The receptor source for this set is a woman in her thirties with COVID-19, enrolled during active disease. CDR3s include the opening cysteine and the closing phenylalanine or tryptophan. The order of the fields is D gene, clone size, V gene, CDR3 length, J gene, CDR3 protein, CDR3 DNA. D genes are given only for firm matches. Size is stated for part of the rows, as once, few or many counts, or as a class when the clone is expanded.

>TRBD2|NA|TRBV5-1|18|TRBJ2-5
CASSAGTSGRVNQETQYF
TGCGCCAGCAGCGCCGGGACTAGCGGGAGGGTGAACCAAGAGACCCAGTACTTC
>TRBD1|NA|TRBV19|15|TRBJ2-1
CASSDADRLYNEQFF
TGTGCCAGTAGTGACGCGGACAGGCTATACAATGAGCAGTTCTTC
>NA|NA|TRBV4-1|12|TRBJ1-1
CASSHRSTEAFF
TGCGCCAGCAGCCACAGGTCCACTGAAGCTTTCTTT
>TRBD1|NA|TRBV25-1|14|TRBJ1-1
CASSARQGETEAFF
TGTGCCAGCAGTGCACGACAGGGGGAAACTGAAGCTTTCTTT
>TRBD2|NA|TRBV12-5|17|TRBJ2-3
CASGSDTSGRATDTQYF
TGTGCTAGTGGTTCCGATACGAGCGGGAGGGCCACAGATACGCAGTATTTT
>TRBD1|NA|TRBV7-2|14|TRBJ1-6
CASSSGQGGSPLHF
TGTGCCAGCAGCTCGGGACAGGGGGGTTCACCCCTCCACTTT
>NA|NA|TRBV5-4|17|TRBJ2-2
CASSLGVTYSNTGELFF
TGTGCCAGCAGCTTGGGAGTCACCTATTCGAACACCGGGGAGCTGTTTTTT
>TRBD1|NA|TRBV5-1|13|TRBJ2-7
CASSKNRGYEQYF
TGCGCCAGCAGCAAGAACAGGGGCTACGAGCAGTACTTC
>NA|once|TRBV28|13|TRBJ1-5
CASSLIVAQPQHF
TGTGCCAGCAGTTTAATCGTGGCTCAGCCCCAGCATTTT
>NA|few|TRBV27|14|TRBJ2-7
CASSTREGWNEQYF
TGTGCCAGCAGCACGCGTGAGGGCTGGAACGAGCAGTACTTC
>NA|NA|TRBV6-2/TRBV6-3|13|TRBJ1-1
CASSKQGTTEAFF
TGTGCCAGCAGCAAACAGGGTACCACTGAAGCTTTCTTT
>NA|NA|TRBV19|15|TRBJ2-6
CASSISSSGANVLTF
TGTGCCAGTAGTATCTCCAGCTCTGGGGCCAACGTCCTGACTTTC
>TRBD2|NA|TRBV7-6|15|TRBJ2-7
CASSLEAGGPVEQYF
TGTGCCAGCAGCTTAGAAGCGGGAGGGCCTGTCGAGCAGTACTTC
>NA|once|TRBV6-4|18|TRBJ2-3
CASSVTPGGRFSTDTQYF
TGTGCCAGCAGTGTTACTCCTGGGGGGAGGTTTAGCACAGATACGCAGTATTTT
>NA|few|TRBV5-4|15|TRBJ1-1
CASSSPRGPNTEAFF
TGTGCCAGCAGCTCTCCGCGGGGACCCAACACTGAGGCTTTCTTT